A single sample is the source of the 9 T cell receptor beta chains below, sequenced in a study of glioma-infiltrating T cells. The iRepertoire nested amplicon-rescue multiplex PCR amplified TCR alpha and beta CDR3s from RNA. TCRdb fed the multiplex PCR reads into MiXCR, producing one record per CDR3 protein. Of about 400,000 distinct CDR3 sequences listed, 35% to 45% were seen once; the top ten hold around 12%. Material: glioma tissue, nonneoplastic brain tissue, or PBMCs (not recorded which). The receptors originated from a human donor with low-grade glioma or glioblastoma, undergoing nonglioma brain surgery, or in good health (not recorded which).

In the case of this clonotype: One base away lies a much larger clone, so this may be a sequencing read error. This rearrangement joins TRBV27 to TRBJ2-3; D is possibly TRBD2 (5 bases). The V gene lost 3 bases and the J gene lost 1 base, with 11 bases spanning the gap. Germline V CDR1 and CDR2: MNHEY, SMNVEV (reference sequence). This CDR3 comprises 15 residues. The CDR3 loop is CASSLPPGGTDTQYF. The CDR3 DNA follows: TGTGCCAGCAGTTTGCCTCCCGGGGGCACAGATACGCAGTATTTT.

This clonotype was observed many times. The chain uses TRBV28 and TRBJ2-1; D is undetermined. Germline values: CDR1 MDHEN, CDR2 SYDVKM. This CDR3 spans 15 amino acids. V was pared by 6 bases and J by 2 bases, with 14 bases between. CDR3 nucleotides: TGTGCCAGCAGCCGAACAAATCCGACCTACAATGAGCAGTTCTTC. This translates into CASSRTNPTYNEQFF.

This clonotype has a count of ten or more. The V gene is TRBV20-1, the J gene TRBJ1-5, with 8 bases identical to TRBD1. The CDR3 has 15 amino acids. Germline V gene lookup returns CDR1 DFQATT and CDR2 SNEGSKA (reference sequence). J lost 6 bases, V lost 2 bases, and 9 bases had no gene match. The CDR3 here is CSARRTGGRGQPQHF. The CDR3 coding sequence is TGCAGTGCTAGACGAACAGGGGGACGAGGTCAGCCCCAGCATTTT.

This chain connects TRBV7-2 to TRBJ2-7, with D possibly TRBD1 on 6 matching bases. The CDR3 extends over 14 amino acids. In germline, CDR1 is SGHTA, CDR2 FQGNSA. V was trimmed by 2 bases and J by 5 bases, leaving 13 bases between them. This chain's CDR3 is CASSLPGTPHEQYF. DNA of the CDR3: TGTGCCAGCAGCTTACCCGGGACACCCCACGAGCAGTACTTC. The whole variable domain, filled in from reference TRBV7-2 and TRBJ2-7, reads GAGVSQSPSNKVTEKGKDVELRCDPISGHTALYWYRQSLGQGLEFLIYFQGNSAPDKSGLPSDRFSAERTGGSVSTLTIQRTQQEDSAVYLCASSLPGTPHEQYFGPGTRLTVT.

The sample holds many counts of this clonotype. This chain connects TRBV6-1 to TRBJ2-2; 8 bases fit TRBD2. Per germline, CDR1 MNHNS and CDR2 SASEGT. The CDR3 runs to 17 residues. The J segment lost 0 bases and the V segment lost 5 bases, leaving 8 bases of the junction unmatched. CDR3 sequence (DNA): TGTGCCAGCAGTCGAGATACTAGCGGCACGAACACCGGGGAGCTGTTTTTT. This encodes CASSRDTSGTNTGELFF.

Concerning this clonotype itself: A read error may explain this, as a much larger clone is one base away. The chain is built from TRBV27 and TRBJ2-1; 11 nucleotides align to TRBD2. The CDR3 is 16 amino acids. V was clipped by 5 bases and J by 5 bases; unmatched bases: 8. Germline V gene sequence: CDR1 MNHEY, CDR2 SMNVEV (reference sequence). CDR3 nucleotides: TGTGCCAGCAGTAGACTAGCGGGGCAATCCCACAATGAGCAGTTCTTC. Translating gives CASSRLAGQSHNEQFF.

This chain joins TRBV3-1 and TRBJ1-1; D is uncertain. Per the germline V gene, CDR1 is LGHDT and CDR2 is YNNKEL (reference sequence). The germline V and J ends were trimmed by 4 bases and 2 bases, with 11 bases remaining between them. This CDR3 has 14 residues. Here the CDR3 reads CASSRREGNTEAFF. CDR3 coding DNA: TGTGCCAGCAGCCGGAGGGAGGGAAACACTGAAGCTTTCTTT.

The chain has TRBV20-1 and TRBJ2-1; the match to TRBD2 covers 7 bases. Trimming took 3 bases from V and 5 from J; bases not matched to a gene: 13. Germline CDR1 DFQATT, CDR2 SNEGSKA (reference sequence). This CDR3 contains 16 residues. The CDR3 nucleotides are TGCAGTGCTAGCCGACCAAGCGGGACCTGGAACAATGAGCAGTTCTTC. It codes for CSASRPSGTWNNEQFF.

DNA of the CDR3: TGTGCCAGCAGTGCCCAAGGGACAGGGTTCGACGAGCAGTACTTC. It specifies CASSAQGTGFDEQYF. V usage is TRBV2 and J usage is TRBJ2-7, with 9 positions matching TRBD1. CDR3 length equals 15 residues. The germline CDR1 and CDR2 sequences are SNHLY and FYNNEI. V lost 4 bases and J lost 5; bases outside the gene matches: 9.